These 2 T cell receptor beta chains were sequenced from one sample in a study of T cells after yellow fever vaccination (dated by TCRdb to the late 2010s). Library construction relied on 5' RACE. Sequencing used an Illumina HiSeq 2500. TCRdb applied fastp at Q25 and MiXCR to the public reads, then kept only in-frame beta chains. Identical CDR3 protein sequences are pooled into one entry, listed with their most common genes and DNA. The sample data list about 230,000 distinct CDR3 sequences, and approximately 6.8% of these were observed just once. The ten largest clones capture more than 0.85% of the sample. The treatment or condition tag for this specimen amounts to: live attenuated yellow fever vaccine strain. The sequencing here drew on CD4+ T cells sorted from PBMCs, taken on the day of the yellow fever booster vaccination. These receptors came from a man aged 25-45 years who received the YFV17D yellow fever vaccine.

This clonotype was observed a few times. The chain links TRBV20-1 to TRBJ1-1; 8 bases are shared with TRBD1. This CDR3 comprises 13 residues. Germline V gives CDR1 DFQATT, CDR2 SNEGSKA (reference sequence). V lost 8 bases and J lost 10; bases outside the gene matches: 15. The chain's CDR3 is CSSTGQGRAGAFF. CDR3 nucleotides: TGCAGTTCGACCGGACAGGGCCGAGCCGGAGCTTTCTTT.

In its sample, this clonotype was seen a few times. This chain joins TRBV10-3 and TRBJ2-4; D not resolved. V was cut by 7 bases and J by 0 bases, with 4 bases left in between. The CDR3 has 12 residues. Germline V lookup: CDR1 ENHRY, CDR2 SYGVKD. The DNA of the CDR3 is TGTGCCATCACGCTAGCCAAAAACATTCAGTACTTC. This sequence encodes CAITLAKNIQYF.